This T cell receptor beta chain appears in the sequencing data of a study of spatial heterogeneity in lung cancer. Study details: Detection consistently captured more beta-chain sequences than alpha-chain sequences.

In TCRdb, the 5' RACE reads were re-called with MiXCR into one record per CDR3 protein. The sample has 5,000 to 5,500 distinct CDR3 sequences; about a third are singletons. Time point given: sample taken at primary tumor resection. Tumor, nontumor lung or frozen PBMC supplied whole RNA, sequenced without sorting. The donor group consisted of some 70 patients who had untreated, early-stage non-small cell lung cancer. Comments on this clonotype: Found in a library prepared for alpha chains, this beta chain is an off-target read, and its abundance has little meaning.

CDR3 length: 13 amino acids. The junction had 4 bases not matched to a gene; V was cut back by 3 bases and J by 5 bases. Germline V lookup: CDR1 DFQATT, CDR2 SNEGSKA (reference sequence). Sequences were derived from PBMCs, sampled at surgery. The rearrangement joins TRBV20-1 to TRBJ2-7; 10 bases agree with TRBD1. The origin of this receptor is a female donor with early-stage non-small cell lung cancer. The CDR3 sequence is CSARGQGKDEQYF. The CDR3 region has the DNA TGCAGTGCTAGGGGACAGGGGAAGGACGAGCAGTACTTC.